The 31 T cell receptor beta chains listed next were all sequenced from one sample in a study of T-cell reconstitution after alpha-beta-depleted transplantation in children. The TCRbeta library incorporated unique molecular identifiers. TCRdb called the PCR reads again in MiXCR, with one record for every CDR3 protein. This sample has more than 150,000 distinct CDR3 sequences, with about 6.4% found just once. Sequencing was performed on PBMCs from the stem cell graft donor, taken from the stem cell graft. The receptor source for this set is a human donor who donated a stem cell graft to a child with Wiskott-Aldrich syndrome.

The table lists this clonotype with many counts. The gene calls are TRBV25-1 and TRBJ2-1, with 7 bases identical to TRBD1. Germline values: CDR1 MGHDK, CDR2 SYGVNS. This CDR3 is 17 amino acids long. Losses at the gene ends were 4 bases for V and 2 bases for J; bases not matched to a gene: 11. The CDR3 region is CASSGQKTGTAYNEQFF. CDR3 coding DNA: TGTGCCAGCAGTGGGCAAAAGACCGGGACAGCCTACAATGAGCAGTTCTTC.

The V call is TRBV4-3, the J call TRBJ2-2, with 10 positions matching TRBD2. The CDR3 extends over 17 amino acids. V gave up 4 bases and J gave up 0 bases; unmatched junction bases: 5. The germline V gene encodes CDR1 LGHNA and CDR2 YSLEER. This chain's CDR3 is CASSRQLAGTNTGELFF. The CDR3 bases are TGCGCCAGCAGCCGCCAACTAGCGGGGACGAACACCGGGGAGCTGTTTTTT.

The chain employs TRBV5-6 and TRBJ1-4, with D perhaps matching TRBD1 (5 bases). Trimming removed 2 bases from V and 7 bases from J, with 12 bases in between. Germline V gene sequence: CDR1 SGHDT, CDR2 YYEEEE. The CDR3 extends over 14 amino acids. Here the CDR3 DNA reads TGTGCCAGCAGCTTTGGGGGAGTGAGTGAAAAACTGTTTTTT. Its translation is CASSFGGVSEKLFF. Based on the CDR3 plus reference TRBV5-6 and TRBJ1-4, the full variable domain is DAGVTQSPTHLIKTRGQQVTLRCSPKSGHDTVSWYQQALGQGPQFIFQYYEEEERQRGNFPDRFSGHQFPNYSSELNVNALLLGDSALYLCASSFGGVSEKLFFGSGTQLSVL.

There are many counts of this clonotype. The chain carries TRBV29-1 and TRBJ2-2, with 7 nucleotides matching TRBD1. CDR1 and CDR2 from the germline V gene are SQVTM and ANQGSEA. V lost 3 bases and J lost 3; bases outside the gene matches: 1. The length of the CDR3 is 13 residues. The CDR3 region has the DNA TGCAGCGTTGACAGGGGGTACACCGGGGAGCTGTTTTTT. Its translation is CSVDRGYTGELFF.

Ten or more counts support this clonotype. The chain has TRBV18 and TRBJ2-5; 7 positions agree with TRBD2. Germline V gene data show CDR1 as KGHSH and CDR2 as LQKENI. CDR3 length equals 14 residues. Losses at the gene ends were 3 bases for V and 4 bases for J; bases not matched to a gene: 5. The CDR3, as DNA: TGTGCCAGCTCACCGGGAGGGACGAGAGAGACCCAGTACTTC. It encodes CASSPGGTRETQYF. Using reference TRBV18 and TRBJ2-5 for the parts outside the CDR3, the full variable domain is NAGVMQNPRHLVRRRGQEARLRCSPMKGHSHVYWYRQLPEEGLKFMVYLQKENIIDESGMPKERFSAEFPKEGPSILRIQQVVRGDSAAYFCASSPGGTRETQYFGPGTRLLVL.

The table lists this clonotype with many counts. The V and J genes are TRBV4-1 and TRBJ2-1, with TRBD2 matching 9 bases. Germline CDR1 is MGHRA and CDR2 is YSYEKL. This CDR3 is built from 15 residues. V shed 4 bases, J shed 3 bases, and the junction held 4 bases outside the gene matches. In DNA form, the CDR3 reads TGCGCCAGCAGCCGAGGACTAGCGAGCTACAATGAGCAGTTCTTC. Protein sequence: CASSRGLASYNEQFF.

This clonotype has at least ten counts. The chain is built from TRBV29-1 and TRBJ2-1; D call uncertain. The germline V gene encodes CDR1 SQVTM and CDR2 ANQGSEA. The CDR3 runs 12 residues. Deletions cut 4 bases from V and 7 bases from J, with 11 bases between. The CDR3 reads CSVGDPGNEQFF. CDR3 bases: TGCAGCGTTGGCGACCCAGGTAATGAGCAGTTCTTC.

This clonotype was picked up a small number of times. CDR3 in amino acids: CSVSRGDTEAFF. Here the CDR3 DNA reads TGCAGCGTTTCACGGGGGGACACTGAAGCTTTCTTT. This chain connects TRBV29-1 to TRBJ1-1, with TRBD1 as a possible D gene (5 bases). Germline CDR1 is SQVTM and CDR2 is ANQGSEA. V lost 5 bases and J 3 bases, leaving 10 bases between the germline ends. The CDR3 length is 12 residues.

This clonotype was detected many times. V is TRBV6-2 or TRBV6-3 and J is TRBJ2-6; D is unclear. V was clipped by 4 bases and J by 1 base, with 5 bases between them. The CDR3 runs to 14 residues. Germline CDR1 is MNHEY and CDR2 is SVGEGT. This CDR3 reads CASSWGSGANVLTF. The CDR3 region has the DNA TGTGCCAGCAGTTGGGGATCTGGGGCCAACGTCCTGACTTTC.

This clonotype was counted ten times or more. This sequence joins TRBV24-1 and TRBJ1-5, with no clear D. The CDR3 has 15 residues. Germline V gene sequence: CDR1 KGHDR, CDR2 SFDVKD. Trimming left V 3 bases short and J 0 bases short, with 8 bases between. The CDR3 bases are TGTGCCACCAGTGATCCTAAGAATAGCAATCAGCCCCAGCATTTT. Translation: CATSDPKNSNQPQHF.

This clonotype occurred a few times. The J gene is TRBJ2-2, the V gene TRBV7-2; 10 bases match TRBD1. CDR3 length equals 16 residues. V shed 2 bases and J 7 bases; nucleotides not matched to a gene: 7. Germline loops: CDR1 SGHTA, CDR2 FQGNSA. In nucleotides, the CDR3 is TGTGCCAGCAGCTTACTGGACAGGGGGTTACGCGGGGAGCTGTTTTTT. Protein: CASSLLDRGLRGELFF.

This clonotype was recorded at least ten times. The chain carries TRBV7-9 and TRBJ2-1; 8 bases align to TRBD2. V lost 5 bases, J lost 4 bases, and 10 bases stayed unmatched. The CDR3 has 16 residues. The germline CDR1 and CDR2 sequences are SEHNR and FQNEAQ (reference sequence). The CDR3 here is CASSPDSAGDYNEQFF. Written as DNA, the CDR3 is TGTGCCAGCAGCCCCGATTCAGCGGGGGATTACAATGAGCAGTTCTTC.

This clonotype showed up many times. The chain joins TRBV19 to TRBJ2-1; D unresolved. CDR3 length: 14 residues. Germline assignment: CDR1 LNHDA and CDR2 SQIVND (reference sequence). V lost 7 bases to trimming and J lost 1 base, with 11 bases between them. CDR3 DNA: TGTGCCAGTAAATCAAAGCAATCCTACAATGAGCAGTTCTTC. Its protein is CASKSKQSYNEQFF.

The rearrangement joins TRBV3-1 to TRBJ1-1, with 12 bases lining up with TRBD1. The V gene's germline CDR1 is LGHDT and CDR2 YNNKEL (reference sequence). This CDR3 contains 16 residues. The V segment lost 4 bases and the J segment 5 bases; nucleotides outside the gene matches: 8. The CDR3 sequence is CASSPRDRGRRTEAFF. In nucleotides, the CDR3 is TGTGCCAGCAGCCCCCGGGACAGGGGGCGCAGGACTGAAGCTTTCTTT.

This clonotype showed up many times. The chain carries TRBV20-1 and TRBJ2-7, with 7 bases lining up with TRBD2. CDR1 and CDR2 from the germline V gene are DFQATT and SNEGSKA (reference sequence). CDR3 length: 14 amino acids. Trimming at V came to 0 bases and at J to 6 bases, leaving 8 bases not matched to a gene. The CDR3 DNA is TGCAGTGCTAGAGAATGGACTAGTGGACCCGAGCAGTACTTC. Encoded protein: CSAREWTSGPEQYF.

This clonotype has at least ten counts. The V call is TRBV5-5, the J call TRBJ2-3; 7 bases align to TRBD2. Germline V lookup: CDR1 SGHKS, CDR2 YYEKEE (reference sequence). There are 15 residues in the CDR3. Trimming at V came to 1 base and at J to 4 bases, leaving 6 bases not matched to a gene. This CDR3 is CASSLRSGIPDTQYF. CDR3 sequence (DNA): TGTGCCAGCAGCTTGAGGAGCGGGATTCCAGATACGCAGTATTTT.

This clonotype has a count of ten or more. This chain links TRBV28 with TRBJ1-1, with D unresolved. The CDR3 is 11 residues long. V dropped 8 bases and J dropped 0 bases, with 4 bases sitting between them. From germline, CDR1 is MDHEN and CDR2 SYDVKM. The CDR3 protein is CASYMNTEAFF. The CDR3 nucleotides are TGTGCCAGCTATATGAACACTGAAGCTTTCTTT.

This clonotype appeared many times. The chain combines TRBV7-2 with TRBJ2-7; D tentatively reads TRBD1 or TRBD2 (6 bases each). The V and J ends lost 0 bases and 0 bases respectively, with 15 bases between them. The CDR3 is made up of 17 amino acids. From germline, CDR1 is SGHTA and CDR2 FQGNSA. The CDR3 region has the DNA TGTGCCAGCAGCTTAGCGGGGGGCCTTGATTACTCCTACGAGCAGTACTTC. Translated, it gives CASSLAGGLDYSYEQYF.

This clonotype was seen at least ten times. V gene TRBV19 combines with J gene TRBJ2-1; perhaps TRBD2 as D (6 bases). Germline assignment: CDR1 LNHDA and CDR2 SQIVND (reference sequence). The V gene lost 5 bases and the J gene lost 2 bases, with 10 bases spanning the gap. The CDR3 contains 14 residues. The CDR3 loop is CASSGRGTYNEQFF. As DNA, the CDR3 is TGTGCCAGTAGTGGTCGCGGGACCTACAATGAGCAGTTCTTC.

The J gene is TRBJ2-5, the V gene TRBV14; the match to TRBD2 covers 14 bases. CDR3 length: 16 residues. The germline CDR1 and CDR2 sequences are SGHDN and FVKESK. Trimming took 4 bases from V and 5 from J; bases not matched to a gene: 6. The CDR3 spells CASSRGLAGGGETQYF. The DNA for the CDR3 is TGTGCCAGCAGCCGCGGACTAGCGGGAGGTGGTGAGACCCAGTACTTC.

This clonotype was seen ten or more times. This chain joins TRBV3-1 and TRBJ2-3; D is unresolved. This CDR3 has 16 amino acids. The V gene lost 6 bases and the J gene lost 3 bases, with 19 bases spanning the gap. Germline CDR1 reads LGHDT; CDR2 reads YNNKEL (reference sequence). The CDR3 DNA reads as TGTGCCAGCAGTCCGAAAGAAGGGCTTAGGACAGATACGCAGTATTTT. Amino acid sequence: CASSPKEGLRTDTQYF.

There are many counts of this clonotype. V usage is TRBV5-1 and J usage is TRBJ1-2; 7 bases fit TRBD1. The germline gives CDR1 SGHRS, CDR2 YFSETQ. The CDR3 extends over 16 amino acids. The V segment lost 4 bases and the J segment 7 bases; nucleotides outside the gene matches: 16. This chain's CDR3 is CASSPLPGQAYSGYTF. The CDR3 DNA reads TGCGCCAGCAGCCCCCTCCCCGGACAGGCTTACTCTGGCTACACCTTC.

The table lists this clonotype with many counts. This sequence joins TRBV5-6 and TRBJ1-5; D uncertain. The CDR3 is 13 amino acids. Per germline, CDR1 SGHDT and CDR2 YYEEEE. The V end was cut by 0 bases, the J end by 3 bases, with 4 bases between. CDR3 sequence (DNA): TGTGCCAGCAGCTTGGGCTACAATCAGCCCCAGCATTTT. Its translation: CASSLGYNQPQHF.

V is TRBV27 and J is TRBJ2-7; the match to TRBD1 covers 8 bases. The germline CDR1 and CDR2 sequences are MNHEY and SMNVEV (reference sequence). The CDR3 contains 14 residues. The junction had 7 bases not matched to a gene; V was cut back by 5 bases and J by 4 bases. CDR3 sequence (DNA): TGTGCCAGCAGTAAACCGGGACAGGTTTACGAGCAGTACTTC. This gives the protein CASSKPGQVYEQYF.

In its sample, this clonotype was seen a few times. The genes are TRBV30 and TRBJ2-1, with 8 nucleotides matching TRBD2. With 8 bases clipped from V and 8 bases from J, the junction kept 8 bases outside the gene matches. The CDR3 sequence is 12 residues long. Germline assignment: CDR1 GTSNPN and CDR2 SVGIG (reference sequence). As DNA, the CDR3 is TGTGCCCGGGAGGGTGGGGGGCATGAGCAGTTCTTC. Protein product: CAREGGGHEQFF.

This clonotype has at least ten counts. This chain joins TRBV12-3 or TRBV12-4 and TRBJ2-7; 9 bases fit TRBD1. CDR3 length: 14 amino acids. J lost 2 bases, V lost 7 bases, and 6 bases had no gene match. The CDR3 loop is CASNLGQGAYEQYF. In nucleotides, the CDR3 is TGTGCCAGCAACTTGGGACAGGGAGCCTACGAGCAGTACTTC.

The chain carries TRBV3-1 and TRBJ2-3; D possibly corresponds to TRBD2 (6 bases). This CDR3 comprises 18 residues. The germline gives CDR1 LGHDT, CDR2 YNNKEL (reference sequence). Trimming took off 1 base at V and 4 bases at J, with 21 bases between the two ends. Here the CDR3 reads CASSQAWTGTPYADTQYF. The CDR3 bases are TGTGCCAGCAGCCAAGCTTGGACTGGGACTCCATACGCAGATACGCAGTATTTT.

This chain joins TRBV30 and TRBJ2-6, with TRBD1 identical over 9 bases. This CDR3 contains 18 residues. Trimming at V came to 4 bases and at J to 0 bases, leaving 10 bases not matched to a gene. Looked up from germline, CDR1 is GTSNPN and CDR2 is SVGIG (reference sequence). CDR3 bases: TGTGCCTGGATCCCGTTCGGGACAGGGTCCTCTGGGGCCAACGTCCTGACTTTC. This codes for CAWIPFGTGSSGANVLTF.

The sample holds many counts of this clonotype. The gene calls are TRBV7-9 and TRBJ2-7, with TRBD2 as a possible D gene (5 bases). The V end was cut by 5 bases, the J end by 2 bases, with 10 bases between. Per the germline V gene, CDR1 is SEHNR and CDR2 is FQNEAQ (reference sequence). The CDR3 has 13 amino acids. The CDR3 here is CASSERTAYEQYF. Written as DNA, the CDR3 is TGTGCCAGCAGCGAACGGACTGCCTACGAGCAGTACTTC.

This clonotype showed up just a few times. J is TRBJ2-3 and V is TRBV12-3 or TRBV12-4; TRBD1 aligns across 7 bases. This CDR3 is 16 amino acids long. V lost 2 bases, J lost 2 bases, and 7 bases stayed unmatched. In nucleotides, the CDR3 is TGTGCCAGCAGTTTAAGACAGGGAGCGTCCACAGATACGCAGTATTTT. This gives the protein CASSLRQGASTDTQYF.

With regard to this clonotype: Since a much larger clone is just one base distant, this may be a read error. V and J are TRBV6-1 and TRBJ2-2; the D is unclear. The CDR3 has 14 amino acids. From germline, CDR1 is MNHNS and CDR2 SASEGT. CDR3 loop: CTSSSIRFPGELFF. CDR3 nucleotides: TGTACCAGCAGCTCGATCCGGTTCCCCGGGGAGCTGTTTTTT.